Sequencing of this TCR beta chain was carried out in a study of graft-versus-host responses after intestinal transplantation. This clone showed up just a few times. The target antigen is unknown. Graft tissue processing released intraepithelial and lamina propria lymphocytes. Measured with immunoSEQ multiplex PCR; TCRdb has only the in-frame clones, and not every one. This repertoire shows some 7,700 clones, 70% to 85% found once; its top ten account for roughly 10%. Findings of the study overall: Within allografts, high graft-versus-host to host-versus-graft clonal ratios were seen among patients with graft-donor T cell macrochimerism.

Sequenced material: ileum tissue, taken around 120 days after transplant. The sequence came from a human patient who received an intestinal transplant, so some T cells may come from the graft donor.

The CDR3: CASRAGLAGGNTGELFF. The DNA of the CDR3 is TGTGCCAGCAGGGCGGGCCTAGCGGGGGGGAACACCGGGGAGCTGTTTTTT. This rearrangement joins TRBV5-4 to TRBJ2-2; 11 bases agree with TRBD2. With V trimmed by 5 bases and J by 1 base, 7 bases remained unmatched. The germline CDR1 and CDR2 sequences are SGHNT and YYREEE (reference sequence). This CDR3 comprises 17 residues.